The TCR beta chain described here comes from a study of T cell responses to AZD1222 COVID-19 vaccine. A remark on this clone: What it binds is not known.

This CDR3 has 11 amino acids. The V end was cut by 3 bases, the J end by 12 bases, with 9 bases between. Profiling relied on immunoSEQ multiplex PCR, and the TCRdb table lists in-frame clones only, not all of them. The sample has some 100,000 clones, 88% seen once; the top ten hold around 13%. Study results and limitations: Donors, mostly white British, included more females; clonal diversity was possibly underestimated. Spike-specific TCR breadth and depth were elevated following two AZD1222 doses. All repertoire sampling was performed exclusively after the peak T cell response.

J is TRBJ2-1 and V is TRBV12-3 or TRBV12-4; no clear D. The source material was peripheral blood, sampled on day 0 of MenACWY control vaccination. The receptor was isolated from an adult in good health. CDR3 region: CASSFRIGQFF. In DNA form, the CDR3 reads TGTGCCAGCAGTTTTAGAATTGGGCAGTTCTTC.